Here is one T cell receptor (beta chain) with its context. This sample is part of a study of patients and donors after allogeneic stem cell transplantation. Germline assignment: CDR1 MGHDK and CDR2 SYGVNS. Trimming pared 3 bases from V and 0 bases from J, leaving 12 bases between. CDR3 length: 16 amino acids. TCRdb re-called the RT-PCR reads with MiXCR, one entry per CDR3 protein. Here the sample spans about a million distinct CDR3 sequences, approximately 19% being singletons. This receptor was obtained from a human donor who was either an allogeneic HSCT recipient or a stem cell or donor lymphocyte infusion donor (not recorded which). It is not recorded whose cells these are; they may come from a transplant donor. The rearrangement uses TRBV25-1 and TRBJ2-1, with unresolved D. The sample consisted of blood, either unsorted or a sorted T cell fraction (not recorded which). The DNA for the CDR3 is TGTGCCAGCAGTGACCAAAGATTTAGCTCCTACAATGAGCAGTTCTTC. Translation: CASSDQRFSSYNEQFF. Combining the CDR3 with reference TRBV25-1 and TRBJ2-1 gives the whole variable domain EADIYQTPRYLVIGTGKKITLECSQTMGHDKMYWYQQDPGMELHLIHYSYGVNSTEKGDLSSESTVSRIRTEHFPLTLESARPSHTSQYLCASSDQRFSSYNEQFFGPGTRLTVL.